This T cell receptor beta chain was observed in a study of radiotherapy plus CTLA-4 blockade in lung cancer. Study information: Disease control was achieved by 31% of patients, and objective responses by 15% to 20%. Study results and caveats: There was expansion of tumor-derived TCR clones in blood after radiotherapy plus ipilimumab.

The CDR3 runs 15 residues. Looked up from germline, CDR1 is MNHEY and CDR2 is SVGAGI. V was cut by 0 bases and J by 3 bases, with 11 bases left in between. Worth noting for this clone: Its target is unknown.

Profiled with immunoSEQ multiplex PCR; TCRdb holds only in-frame clones, not every one. The table has 35,000 to 40,000 clones, roughly two thirds seen once. The chain has TRBV6-5 and TRBJ1-2; D unresolved. The sample here was peripheral blood, taken from a patient treated with radiotherapy plus ipilimumab. The sequence came from a human donor with non-small cell lung cancer who had stable disease on radiotherapy plus ipilimumab. CDR3 protein: CASSYSEGGHYGYTF. The CDR3 DNA reads TGTGCCAGCAGTTACTCCGAGGGAGGGCACTATGGCTACACCTTC.